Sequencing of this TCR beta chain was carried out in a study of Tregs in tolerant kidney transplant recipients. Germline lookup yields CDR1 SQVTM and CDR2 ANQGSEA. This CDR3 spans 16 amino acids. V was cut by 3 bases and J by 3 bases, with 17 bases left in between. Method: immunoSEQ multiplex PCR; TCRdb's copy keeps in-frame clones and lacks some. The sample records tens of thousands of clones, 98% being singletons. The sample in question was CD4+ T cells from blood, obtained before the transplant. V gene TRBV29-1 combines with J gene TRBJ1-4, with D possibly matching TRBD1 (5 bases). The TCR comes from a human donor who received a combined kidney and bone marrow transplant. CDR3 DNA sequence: TGCAGCGTTGAGCCTATAAGACAGTCCTCTAATGAAAAACTGTTTTTT. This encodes CSVEPIRQSSNEKLFF.